This T cell receptor (beta chain) was recorded in a study of shared clonotypes between healthy human individuals. Study-wide points: Sharing across four donors was highest in naive CD4 (around 5%) and lowest in memory CD8 (roughly 0.4%).

The CD4+ fraction was divided into a CD45RA+ naive subset and a CD45RA-negative memory subset. For this clone: The antigen remains undetermined.

An assay was performed, and its level was deep. Produced via immunoSEQ multiplex PCR; TCRdb's table is partial and in-frame only. This table holds 180,000 or so clones, 90% to 95% found once. Trimming at V came to 4 bases and at J to 11 bases, leaving 19 bases not matched to a gene. The CDR3 sequence is 17 residues long. Germline values: CDR1 MDHEN, CDR2 SYDVKM. The sequence was obtained from a woman aged 30 to 39 in good health. What was sequenced was naive CD4+ T cells sorted from blood. Subset noted: CD45RA+ positively selected. The chain has TRBV28 and TRBJ2-3; TRBD2 agrees at 9 bases. The CDR3 DNA sequence: TGTGCCAGCAGTTCACATTGGACTAGCGAAAGGCCTGGAGAGCAGTATTTT. Its protein is CASSSHWTSERPGEQYF.